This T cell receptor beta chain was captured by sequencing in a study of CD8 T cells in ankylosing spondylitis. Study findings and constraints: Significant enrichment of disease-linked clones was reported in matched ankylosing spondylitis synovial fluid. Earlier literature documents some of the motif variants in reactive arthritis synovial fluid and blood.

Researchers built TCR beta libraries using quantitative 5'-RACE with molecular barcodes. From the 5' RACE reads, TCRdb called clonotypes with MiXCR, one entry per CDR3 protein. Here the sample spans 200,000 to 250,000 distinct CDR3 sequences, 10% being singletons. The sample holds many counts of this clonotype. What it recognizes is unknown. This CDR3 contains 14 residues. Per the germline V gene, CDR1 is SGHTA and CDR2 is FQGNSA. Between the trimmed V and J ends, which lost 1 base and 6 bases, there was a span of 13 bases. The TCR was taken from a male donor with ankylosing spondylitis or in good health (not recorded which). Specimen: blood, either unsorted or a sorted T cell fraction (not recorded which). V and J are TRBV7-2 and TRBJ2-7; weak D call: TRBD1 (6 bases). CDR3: CASSLGGQGTEQYF. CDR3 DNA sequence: TGTGCCAGCAGCTTAGGGGGCCAGGGGACCGAGCAGTACTTC.